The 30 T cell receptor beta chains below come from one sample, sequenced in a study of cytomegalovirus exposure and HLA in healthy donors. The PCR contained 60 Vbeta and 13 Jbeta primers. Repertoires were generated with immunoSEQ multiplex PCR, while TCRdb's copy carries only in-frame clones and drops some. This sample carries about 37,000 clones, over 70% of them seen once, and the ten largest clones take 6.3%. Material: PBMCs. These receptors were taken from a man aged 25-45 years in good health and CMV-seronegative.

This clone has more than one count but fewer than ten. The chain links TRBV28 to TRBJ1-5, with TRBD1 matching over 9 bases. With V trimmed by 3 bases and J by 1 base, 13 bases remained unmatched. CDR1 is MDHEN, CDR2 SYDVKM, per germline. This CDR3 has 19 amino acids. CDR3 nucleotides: TGTGCCAGCAGTTTGTGGGGACAGGGAATTCCCCCGAGCAATCAGCCCCAGCATTTT. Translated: CASSLWGQGIPPSNQPQHF.

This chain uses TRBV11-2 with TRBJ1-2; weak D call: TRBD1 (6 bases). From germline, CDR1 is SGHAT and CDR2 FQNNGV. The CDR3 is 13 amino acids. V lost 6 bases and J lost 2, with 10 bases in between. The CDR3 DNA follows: TGTGCCAGCAGACCTACAGGGAACTATGGCTACACCTTC. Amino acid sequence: CASRPTGNYGYTF.

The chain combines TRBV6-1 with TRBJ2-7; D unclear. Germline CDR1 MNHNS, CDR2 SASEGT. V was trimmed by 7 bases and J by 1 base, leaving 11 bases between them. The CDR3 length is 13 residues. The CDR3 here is CASTLPGSYEQYF. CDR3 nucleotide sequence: TGTGCCAGCACCCTGCCAGGTTCCTACGAGCAGTACTTC.

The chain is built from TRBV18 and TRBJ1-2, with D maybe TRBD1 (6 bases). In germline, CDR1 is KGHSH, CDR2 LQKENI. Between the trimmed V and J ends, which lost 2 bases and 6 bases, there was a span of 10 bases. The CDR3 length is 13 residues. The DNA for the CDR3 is TGTGCCAGCTCACCAATCCCAGGGGATGGCTACACCTTC. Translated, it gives CASSPIPGDGYTF.

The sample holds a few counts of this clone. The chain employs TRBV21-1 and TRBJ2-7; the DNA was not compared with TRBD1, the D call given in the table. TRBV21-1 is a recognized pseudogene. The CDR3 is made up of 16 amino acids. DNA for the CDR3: TGTGCCAGCAGCACCGATCTAAATGACAGGGGGTACGAGCAGTACTTC. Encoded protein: CASSTDLNDRGYEQYF.

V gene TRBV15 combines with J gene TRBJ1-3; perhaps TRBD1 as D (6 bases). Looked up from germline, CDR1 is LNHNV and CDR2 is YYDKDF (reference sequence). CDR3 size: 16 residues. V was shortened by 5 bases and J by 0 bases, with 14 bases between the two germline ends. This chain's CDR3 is CATSPSRDTSGNTIYF. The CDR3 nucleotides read TGTGCCACCAGCCCTTCCCGGGACACCTCTGGAAACACCATATATTTT. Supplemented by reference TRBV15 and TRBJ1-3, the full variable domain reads DAMVIQNPRYQVTQFGKPVTLSCSQTLNHNVMYWYQQKSSQAPKLLFHYYDKDFNNEADTPDNFQSRRPNTSFCFLDIRSPGLGDTAMYLCATSPSRDTSGNTIYFGEGSWLTVV.

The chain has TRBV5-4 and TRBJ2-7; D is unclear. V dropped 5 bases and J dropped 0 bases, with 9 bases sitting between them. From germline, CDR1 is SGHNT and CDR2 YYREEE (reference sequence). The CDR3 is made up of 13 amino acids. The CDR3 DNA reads TGTGCCAGCAGTGTGACATACTCCTACGAGCAGTACTTC. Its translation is CASSVTYSYEQYF.

CDR3 sequence reads: CASRVDTGQNSNQPQHF. DNA of the CDR3: TGTGCCAGTAGGGTCGATACGGGACAAAATAGCAATCAGCCCCAGCATTTT. This rearrangement joins TRBV19 to TRBJ1-5; the D gene is possibly TRBD1 (6 bases). Between the trimmed V and J ends, which lost 6 bases and 0 bases, there was a span of 18 bases. The CDR3 has 17 residues. From germline, CDR1 is LNHDA and CDR2 SQIVND (reference sequence).

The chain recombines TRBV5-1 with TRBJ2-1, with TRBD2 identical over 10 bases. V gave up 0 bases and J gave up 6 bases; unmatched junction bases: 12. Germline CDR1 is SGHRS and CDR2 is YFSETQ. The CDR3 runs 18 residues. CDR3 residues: CASSLAPSGRAGGNEQFF. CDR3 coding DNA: TGCGCCAGCAGCTTGGCCCCCAGCGGGAGGGCCGGGGGCAATGAGCAGTTCTTC.

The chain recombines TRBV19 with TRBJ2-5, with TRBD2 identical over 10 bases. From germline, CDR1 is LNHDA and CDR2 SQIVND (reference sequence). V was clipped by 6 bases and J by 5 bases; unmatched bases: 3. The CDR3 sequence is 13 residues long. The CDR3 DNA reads TGTGCCAGTAGCCAGGGACTAGCGGAGACCCAGTACTTC. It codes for CASSQGLAETQYF.

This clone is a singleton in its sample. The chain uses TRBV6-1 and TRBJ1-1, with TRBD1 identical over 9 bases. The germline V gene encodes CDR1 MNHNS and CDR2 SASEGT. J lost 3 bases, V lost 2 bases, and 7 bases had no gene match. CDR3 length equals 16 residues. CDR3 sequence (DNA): TGTGCCAGCAGTGAACTTTGGGACAGGGTGTACACTGAAGCTTTCTTT. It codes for CASSELWDRVYTEAFF.

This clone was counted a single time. The CDR3 coding sequence is TGCGCCAGCAGCTTGGCCGGCCAGCGGGGACTACTTAGCACAGATACGCAGTATTTT. Its protein product is CASSLAGQRGLLSTDTQYF. The V call is TRBV5-1, the J call TRBJ2-3; 7 bases fit TRBD2. CDR3 length equals 19 residues. V shed 0 bases, J shed 0 bases, and the junction held 13 bases outside the gene matches. Germline V lookup: CDR1 SGHRS, CDR2 YFSETQ.

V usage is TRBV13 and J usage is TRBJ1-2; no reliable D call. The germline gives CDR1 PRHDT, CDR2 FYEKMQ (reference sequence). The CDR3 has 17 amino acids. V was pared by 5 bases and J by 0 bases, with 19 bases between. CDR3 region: CASSQANMEPTNYGYTF. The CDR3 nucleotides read TGTGCCAGCAGCCAGGCTAACATGGAACCTACTAACTATGGCTACACCTTC.

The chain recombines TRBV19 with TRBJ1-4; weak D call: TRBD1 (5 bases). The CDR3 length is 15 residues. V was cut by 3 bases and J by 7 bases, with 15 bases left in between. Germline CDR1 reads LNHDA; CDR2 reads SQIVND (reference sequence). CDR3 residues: CASSIGGTSAEKLFF. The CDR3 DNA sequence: TGTGCCAGTAGTATCGGGGGGACGTCGGCTGAAAAACTGTTTTTT.

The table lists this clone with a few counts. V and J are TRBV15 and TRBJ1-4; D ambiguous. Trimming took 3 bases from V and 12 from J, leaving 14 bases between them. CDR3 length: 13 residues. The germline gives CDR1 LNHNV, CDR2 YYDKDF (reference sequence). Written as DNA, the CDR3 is TGTGCCACCAGCAGCCTCCAGGCTCAGGAACTGTTTTTT. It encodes CATSSLQAQELFF.

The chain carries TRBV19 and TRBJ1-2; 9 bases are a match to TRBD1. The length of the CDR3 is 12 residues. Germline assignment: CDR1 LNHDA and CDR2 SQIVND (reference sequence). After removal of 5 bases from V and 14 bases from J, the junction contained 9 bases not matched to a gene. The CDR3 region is CASSERQGVETF. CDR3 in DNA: TGTGCCAGTAGTGAGCGACAGGGGGTGGAAACCTTC.

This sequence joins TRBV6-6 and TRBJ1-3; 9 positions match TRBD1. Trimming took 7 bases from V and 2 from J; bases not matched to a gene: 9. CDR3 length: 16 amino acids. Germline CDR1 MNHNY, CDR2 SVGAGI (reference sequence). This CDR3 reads CASNPGQGQAGNTIYF. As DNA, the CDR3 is TGTGCCAGCAACCCGGGACAGGGACAGGCTGGAAACACCATATATTTT.

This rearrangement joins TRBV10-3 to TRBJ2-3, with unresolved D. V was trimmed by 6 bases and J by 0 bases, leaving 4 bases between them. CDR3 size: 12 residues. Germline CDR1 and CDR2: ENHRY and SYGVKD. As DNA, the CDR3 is TGTGCCATCAGCGGGAGCACAGATACGCAGTATTTT. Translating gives CAISGSTDTQYF.

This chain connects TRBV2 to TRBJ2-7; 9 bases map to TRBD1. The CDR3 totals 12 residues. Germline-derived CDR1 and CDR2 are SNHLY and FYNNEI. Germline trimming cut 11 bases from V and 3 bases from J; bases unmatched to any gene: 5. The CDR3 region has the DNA TGTGCCGGTGGGACAGGGAGCTACGAGCAGTACTTC. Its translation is CAGGTGSYEQYF. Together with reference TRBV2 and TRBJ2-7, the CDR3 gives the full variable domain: EPEVTQTPSHQVTQMGQEVILRCVPISNHLYFYWYRQILGQKVEFLVSFYNNEISEKSEIFDDQFSVERPDGSNFTLKIRSTKLEDSAMYFCAGGTGSYEQYFGPGTRLTVT.

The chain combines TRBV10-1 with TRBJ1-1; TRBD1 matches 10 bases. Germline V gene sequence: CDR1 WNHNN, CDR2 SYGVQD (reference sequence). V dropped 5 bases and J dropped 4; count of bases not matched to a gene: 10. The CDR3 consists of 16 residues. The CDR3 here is CASSYARDRGPTEAFF. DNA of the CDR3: TGCGCCAGCAGTTACGCCCGGGACAGGGGCCCCACTGAAGCTTTCTTT.

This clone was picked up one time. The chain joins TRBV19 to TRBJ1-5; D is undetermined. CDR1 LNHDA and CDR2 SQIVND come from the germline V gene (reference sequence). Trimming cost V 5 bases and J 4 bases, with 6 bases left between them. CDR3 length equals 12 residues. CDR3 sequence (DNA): TGTGCCAGTAGTCGGACTAATCAGCCCCAGCATTTT. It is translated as CASSRTNQPQHF.

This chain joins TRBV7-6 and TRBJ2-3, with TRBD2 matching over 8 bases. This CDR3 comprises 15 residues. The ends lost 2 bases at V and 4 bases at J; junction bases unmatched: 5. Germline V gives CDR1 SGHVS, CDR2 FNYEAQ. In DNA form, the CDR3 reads TGTGCCAGCAGCTTACGGGGACTAGTTGCAGATACGCAGTATTTT. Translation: CASSLRGLVADTQYF.

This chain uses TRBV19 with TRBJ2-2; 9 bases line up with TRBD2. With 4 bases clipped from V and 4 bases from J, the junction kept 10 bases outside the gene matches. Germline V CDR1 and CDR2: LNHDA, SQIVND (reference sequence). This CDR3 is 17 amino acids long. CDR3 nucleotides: TGTGCCAGTAGTACCCCCTCGCGGGGGGGACGCACCGGGGAGCTGTTTTTT. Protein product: CASSTPSRGGRTGELFF. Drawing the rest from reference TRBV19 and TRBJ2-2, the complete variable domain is DGGITQSPKYLFRKEGQNVTLSCEQNLNHDAMYWYRQDPGQGLRLIYYSQIVNDFQKGDIAEGYSVSREKKESFPLTVTSAQKNPTAFYLCASSTPSRGGRTGELFFGEGSRLTVL.

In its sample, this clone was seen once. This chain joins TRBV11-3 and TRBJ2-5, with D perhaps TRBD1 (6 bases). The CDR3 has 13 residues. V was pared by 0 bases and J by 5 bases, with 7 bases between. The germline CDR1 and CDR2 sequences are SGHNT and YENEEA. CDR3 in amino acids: CASSLDQGETQYF. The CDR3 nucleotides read TGTGCCAGCAGCTTAGATCAGGGGGAGACCCAGTACTTC.

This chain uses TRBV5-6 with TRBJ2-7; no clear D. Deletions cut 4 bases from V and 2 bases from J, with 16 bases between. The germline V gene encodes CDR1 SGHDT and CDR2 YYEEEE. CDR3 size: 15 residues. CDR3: CASSPTVSITYEQYF. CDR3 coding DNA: TGTGCCAGCAGCCCAACAGTGTCGATTACCTACGAGCAGTACTTC. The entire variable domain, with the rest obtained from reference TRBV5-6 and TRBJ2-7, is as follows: DAGVTQSPTHLIKTRGQQVTLRCSPKSGHDTVSWYQQALGQGPQFIFQYYEEEERQRGNFPDRFSGHQFPNYSSELNVNALLLGDSALYLCASSPTVSITYEQYFGPGTRLTVT.

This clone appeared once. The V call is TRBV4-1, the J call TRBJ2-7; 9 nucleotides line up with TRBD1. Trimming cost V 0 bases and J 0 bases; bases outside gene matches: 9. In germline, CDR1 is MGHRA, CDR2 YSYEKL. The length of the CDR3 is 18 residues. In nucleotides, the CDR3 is TGCGCCAGCAGCCAAGATCAGGCCACAGGGGGCGACTCCTACGAGCAGTACTTC. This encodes CASSQDQATGGDSYEQYF.

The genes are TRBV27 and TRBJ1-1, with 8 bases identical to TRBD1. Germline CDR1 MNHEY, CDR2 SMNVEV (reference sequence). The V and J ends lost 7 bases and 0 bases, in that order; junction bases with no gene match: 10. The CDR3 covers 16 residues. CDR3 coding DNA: TGTGCCAGCAATCCGGGACAGGCAGTTATGAACACTGAAGCTTTCTTT. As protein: CASNPGQAVMNTEAFF.

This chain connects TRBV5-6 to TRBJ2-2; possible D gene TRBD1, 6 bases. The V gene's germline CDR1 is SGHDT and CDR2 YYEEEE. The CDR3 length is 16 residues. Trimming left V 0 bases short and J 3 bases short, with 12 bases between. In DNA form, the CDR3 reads TGTGCCAGCAGCTTGGCCTGGGGGCGGGACACCGGGGAGCTGTTTTTT. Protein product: CASSLAWGRDTGELFF.

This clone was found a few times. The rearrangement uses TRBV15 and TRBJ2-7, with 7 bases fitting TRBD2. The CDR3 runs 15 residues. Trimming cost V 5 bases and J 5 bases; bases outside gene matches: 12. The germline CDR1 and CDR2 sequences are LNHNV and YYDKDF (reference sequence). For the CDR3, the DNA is TGTGCCACCAGCGTACCAGGCCGGGGGGTCAACGAGCAGTACTTC. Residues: CATSVPGRGVNEQYF.

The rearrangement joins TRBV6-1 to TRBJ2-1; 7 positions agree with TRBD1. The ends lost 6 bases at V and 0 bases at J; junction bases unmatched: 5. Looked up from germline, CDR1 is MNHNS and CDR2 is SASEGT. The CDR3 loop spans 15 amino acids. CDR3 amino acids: CASSNRDSSYNEQFF. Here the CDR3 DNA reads TGTGCCAGCAGCAACCGGGACAGCTCCTACAATGAGCAGTTCTTC.